Shown below are 6 T cell receptor beta chains from a single sample sequenced in a study of blood T cell repertoires in COVID-19. Assay used: immunoSEQ multiplex PCR; TCRdb lists only in-frame clones, some missing. The sample lists roughly 240,000 clones; 70% to 85% were seen once. Sequenced input: peripheral blood. These receptors were obtained from a man aged 35 to 55 who had recovered from COVID-19.

This chain joins TRBV19 and TRBJ1-2; no firm D call. CDR3 length equals 16 residues. V lost 3 bases and J 0 bases, leaving 14 bases between the germline ends. Germline loops: CDR1 LNHDA, CDR2 SQIVND (reference sequence). The CDR3 nucleotides read TGTGCCAGTAGTATGAACCCCAGACAAGCTAACTATGGCTACACCTTC. This gives the protein CASSMNPRQANYGYTF.

This clone came up once. This rearrangement joins TRBV2 to TRBJ1-1; D unclear. Germline loops: CDR1 SNHLY, CDR2 FYNNEI. V was trimmed by 6 bases and J by 1 base, leaving 18 bases between them. CDR3 size: 16 residues. CDR3 sequence (DNA): TGTGCCAGCAGACCGGACCTTAGGACTGCGAACACTGAAGCTTTCTTT. It specifies CASRPDLRTANTEAFF.

This chain connects TRBV10-1 to TRBJ2-1, with D maybe TRBD1 (6 bases). This CDR3 contains 13 residues. The germline CDR1 and CDR2 sequences are WNHNN and SYGVQD (reference sequence). Trimming pared 4 bases from V and 6 bases from J, leaving 10 bases between. The CDR3 protein is CASSVSGVNEQFF. The DNA of the CDR3 is TGCGCCAGCAGTGTGTCAGGGGTCAATGAGCAGTTCTTC.

This chain connects TRBV5-4 to TRBJ2-6; weak D call: TRBD1 (5 bases). Trimming pared 0 bases from V and 0 bases from J, leaving 13 bases between. Per the germline V gene, CDR1 is SGHNT and CDR2 is YYREEE (reference sequence). The CDR3 extends over 18 amino acids. The CDR3 bases are TGTGCCAGCAGCTTGGCCGGCAGGGCAAACTCTGGGGCCAACGTCCTGACTTTC. It codes for CASSLAGRANSGANVLTF.

The chain employs TRBV5-1 and TRBJ2-1; 11 nucleotides align to TRBD2. The germline V gene encodes CDR1 SGHRS and CDR2 YFSETQ. V trimming: 0 bases; J trimming: 4 bases; junction bases outside the gene matches: 6. The CDR3 contains 17 residues. The CDR3 is CASSLGTGTSGYNEQFF. The CDR3 DNA reads TGCGCCAGCAGCTTGGGAACTGGGACTAGCGGTTACAATGAGCAGTTCTTC.

The rearrangement uses TRBV6-2 or TRBV6-3 and TRBJ1-5, with TRBD1 as a possible D gene (5 bases). V dropped 1 base and J dropped 9 bases, with 10 bases sitting between them. The CDR3 spans 13 residues. Germline V lookup: CDR1 MNHEY, CDR2 SVGEGT. The CDR3 bases are TGTGCCAGCAGTTACTGGGGGGGTGTGCCCCAGCATTTT. This translates into CASSYWGGVPQHF.